This entry is about one TCR beta chain. The authors sequenced patients whose flow cytometry had shown CD8+CD57+ cell expansion. The data belong to a study of CD8+CD57+ T cells in acquired aplastic anemia. The ends lost 6 bases at V and 5 bases at J; junction bases unmatched: 7. The CDR3 length is 15 residues. CDR1 and CDR2 from the germline V gene are MDHEN and SYDVKM. Profiling that covered TCR beta VDJ and CDR3 relied on genomic DNA as its template. TCRdb called the reads again in MiXCR, with one record for every CDR3 protein. This sample has under 200,000 distinct CDR3 sequences, with approximately 48% found just once.

Material for sequencing was sorted CD4+, CD8+, or CD8+CD57+ T cells (not recorded which) from PBMCs. This TCR was recovered from a human donor with aplastic anemia. The V call is TRBV28, the J call TRBJ2-2; the match to TRBD1 covers 9 bases. CDR3 region: CASRRTGALTGELFF. The CDR3 DNA is TGTGCCAGCAGGAGGACAGGGGCACTAACCGGGGAGCTGTTTTTT.